What follows are 10 T cell receptor beta chains derived from one specimen sequenced in a study of T cell repertoires in ileal Crohn's disease. Only in-frame clones appear in the TCRdb table, and some are missing; sequencing was by immunoSEQ multiplex PCR. This sample yields about 10,000 clones, of which approximately 80% are seen a single time; over 12% belongs to the top ten. Time point indicated: neoterminal ileum biopsy at postoperative endoscopy, about 6 months after surgery. Source material: ileal tissue. The receptors stem from an adult with Crohn's disease.

The rearrangement uses TRBV2 and TRBJ2-7, with D possibly matching TRBD1 (6 bases). Germline V gives CDR1 SNHLY, CDR2 FYNNEI. Deletions cut 6 bases from V and 2 bases from J, with 17 bases between. There are 15 residues in the CDR3. CDR3 in amino acids: CASRHLGAGTYEQYF. The DNA of the CDR3 is TGTGCCAGCAGACATCTGGGGGCAGGGACCTACGAGCAGTACTTC. Based on the CDR3 plus reference TRBV2 and TRBJ2-7, the full variable domain is EPEVTQTPSHQVTQMGQEVILRCVPISNHLYFYWYRQILGQKVEFLVSFYNNEISEKSEIFDDQFSVERPDGSNFTLKIRSTKLEDSAMYFCASRHLGAGTYEQYFGPGTRLTVT.

The chain uses TRBV27 and TRBJ2-1; 12 bases map to TRBD2. After removal of 8 bases from V and 2 bases from J, the junction contained 13 bases not matched to a gene. Germline CDR1 and CDR2: MNHEY and SMNVEV (reference sequence). This CDR3 spans 18 amino acids. CDR3 residues: CASYQQGTSGLPYNEQFF. CDR3 bases: TGTGCCAGCTATCAACAGGGGACTAGCGGGTTACCCTACAATGAGCAGTTCTTC.

In regard to this clone: The junction differs from germline at one of its ends, possibly a read error. Additional DNA sequences in this sample encode the identical CDR3. The rearrangement joins TRBV6-6 to TRBJ2-7, with TRBD2 matching 8 bases. CDR1 and CDR2 (germline): MNHNY, SVGAGI (reference sequence). CDR3 length: 14 amino acids. CDR3 bases: TGCGCCAGCACCGGAGCGGGAGATCGTTACGAGCAGTACTTC. Its translation: CASTGAGDRYEQYF.

J is TRBJ1-1 and V is TRBV19; TRBD1 agrees at 10 bases. The CDR3 spans 16 residues. The germline V gene encodes CDR1 LNHDA and CDR2 SQIVND (reference sequence). V was pared by 5 bases and J by 3 bases, with 9 bases of the junction left unmatched. CDR3 amino acids: CASSPKTGGRDTEAFF. The CDR3 coding sequence is TGTGCCAGTAGTCCAAAGACAGGGGGCAGGGACACTGAAGCTTTCTTT.

This chain uses TRBV10-3 with TRBJ2-5; D is perhaps TRBD2 (5 bases). CDR1 and CDR2 (germline): ENHRY, SYGVKD. The CDR3 extends over 12 amino acids. V was shortened by 3 bases and J by 9 bases, with 11 bases between the two germline ends. CDR3 protein: CAISEKAVAQYF. CDR3 nucleotide sequence: TGTGCCATCAGTGAAAAAGCGGTGGCCCAGTACTTC.

The V gene is TRBV29-1, the J gene TRBJ1-4, with D possibly TRBD1 on 5 matching bases. The CDR3 is made up of 13 amino acids. V was clipped by 0 bases and J by 12 bases, with 14 bases between them. CDR1 is SQVTM and CDR2 is ANQGSEA in the germline V gene. CDR3 residues: CSVEESPPGELFF. DNA of the CDR3: TGCAGCGTTGAAGAGTCTCCGCCGGGGGAACTGTTTTTT.

The rearrangement uses TRBV20-1 and TRBJ2-7, with D maybe TRBD2 (5 bases). The germline CDR1 and CDR2 sequences are DFQATT and SNEGSKA (reference sequence). V shed 5 bases and J shed 9 bases, with 14 bases lying between them. The CDR3 is made up of 11 amino acids. In nucleotides, the CDR3 is TGCAGTGCTTCCCGGCTAGCTGTGCAGTACTTC. Protein product: CSASRLAVQYF.

The chain employs TRBV7-3 and TRBJ2-1; 10 bases fit TRBD2. Germline CDR1 and CDR2: SGHTA and FQGTGA. Trimming cost V 3 bases and J 5 bases; bases outside gene matches: 4. CDR3 length: 15 amino acids. Written as DNA, the CDR3 is TGTGCCAGCAGCTTGGGACTAGCGAGAAACAATGAGCAGTTCTTC. Protein: CASSLGLARNNEQFF.

The V call is TRBV11-3, the J call TRBJ2-7, with D possibly TRBD1 on 5 matching bases. Trimming shortened V by 8 bases and J by 2 bases, and 10 bases separated the two germline ends. Germline loops: CDR1 SGHNT, CDR2 YENEEA. The CDR3 length is 12 residues. The CDR3 is CASGQRTYEQYF. CDR3 nucleotide sequence: TGTGCCAGCGGACAAAGAACCTACGAGCAGTACTTC.

This clone was found a few times. This rearrangement joins TRBV7-9 to TRBJ2-7; 9 bases agree with TRBD1. Germline V CDR1 and CDR2: SEHNR, FQNEAQ (reference sequence). Trimming at V came to 1 base and at J to 6 bases, leaving 4 bases not matched to a gene. The CDR3 sequence is 14 residues long. CDR3 nucleotide sequence: TGTGCCAGCAGCTTAGTTTCGACAGGGGGCGAGCAGTACTTC. Translating it yields CASSLVSTGGEQYF.